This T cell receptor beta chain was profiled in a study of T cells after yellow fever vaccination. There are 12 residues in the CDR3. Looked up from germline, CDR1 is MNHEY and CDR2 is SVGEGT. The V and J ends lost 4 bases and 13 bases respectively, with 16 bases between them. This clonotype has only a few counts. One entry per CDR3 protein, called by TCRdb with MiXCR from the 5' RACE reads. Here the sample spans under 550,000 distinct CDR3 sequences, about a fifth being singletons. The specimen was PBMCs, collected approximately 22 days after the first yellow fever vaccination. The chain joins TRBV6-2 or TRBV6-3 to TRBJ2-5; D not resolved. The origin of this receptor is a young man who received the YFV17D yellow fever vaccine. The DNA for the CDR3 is TGTGCCAGCAGTTCCTGGACGGAGCAGTCGTACTTC. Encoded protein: CASSSWTEQSYF.